The 16 T cell receptor beta chains in this list originate from one sample, sequenced in a study of shared clonotypes between healthy human individuals. Only in-frame clones appear in the TCRdb table, and some are missing; sequencing was by immunoSEQ multiplex PCR. The sample holds roughly 2.4 million clones, approximately 95% seen once. Material: naive CD4+ T cells sorted from blood. Stated subset: CD45RA+ positively selected. These receptors all come from a man younger than 30 in good health.

The V and J genes are TRBV27 and TRBJ2-7; 8 nucleotides agree with TRBD1. V was clipped by 5 bases and J by 9 bases; unmatched bases: 21. Germline CDR1 is MNHEY and CDR2 is SMNVEV (reference sequence). The CDR3 is made up of 17 amino acids. The CDR3 DNA follows: TGTGCCAGCAGTCTACTGGTGGGGACAGGAAAATTGTCAGGGCAGTACTTC. Its protein product is CASSLLVGTGKLSGQYF.

V usage is TRBV29-1 and J usage is TRBJ2-2; the match to TRBD2 covers 10 bases. The CDR3 extends over 15 amino acids. The J segment lost 1 base and the V segment lost 7 bases, leaving 6 bases of the junction unmatched. Germline lookup yields CDR1 SQVTM and CDR2 ANQGSEA. The CDR3 is CSGVRTSGNTGELFF. The CDR3 coding sequence is TGCAGCGGTGTTCGGACTAGCGGGAACACCGGGGAGCTGTTTTTT.

A remark on this clone: Other DNA sequences in the same sample also yield this CDR3. J is TRBJ1-1 and V is TRBV18; D remains unclear. CDR1 and CDR2 from the germline V gene are KGHSH and LQKENI. Deletions cut 8 bases from V and 2 bases from J, with 3 bases between. The CDR3 contains 10 residues. In DNA form, the CDR3 reads TGTGCCAGCCGAAACACTGAAGCTTTCTTT. It codes for CASRNTEAFF.

The chain combines TRBV14 with TRBJ1-2; D is possibly TRBD1 (6 bases). The CDR3 has 14 residues. Germline V gene lookup returns CDR1 SGHDN and CDR2 FVKESK. V lost 4 bases to trimming and J lost 4 bases, with 13 bases between them. CDR3 DNA: TGTGCCAGCAGCCCGTGGGGGGCGGTCTATGGCTACACCTTC. Encoded protein: CASSPWGAVYGYTF. Looking up the rest from reference TRBV14 and TRBJ1-2 gives the full variable domain: EAGVTQFPSHSVIEKGQTVTLRCDPISGHDNLYWYRRVMGKEIKFLLHFVKESKQDESGMPNNRFLAERTGGTYSTLKVQPAELEDSGVYFCASSPWGAVYGYTFGSGTRLTVV.

This sequence joins TRBV6-5 and TRBJ1-2; D is ambiguous. V lost 5 bases to trimming and J lost 7 bases, with 17 bases between them. The V gene's germline CDR1 is MNHEY and CDR2 SVGAGI. The CDR3 runs to 14 residues. In DNA, the CDR3 is TGTGCCAGCAGTCCCGCCATTATTTCGAGTGGCTACACCTTC. Its translation is CASSPAIISSGYTF.

V gene TRBV4-3 combines with J gene TRBJ2-3, with D unresolved. CDR1 is LGHNA, CDR2 YSLEER, per germline. The CDR3 covers 16 residues. With 0 bases removed from V and 1 base from J, the gap between germline ends came to 11 bases. CDR3 DNA: TGCGCCAGCAGCCAAGAACCCGGAGTACGCACAGATACGCAGTATTTT. This encodes CASSQEPGVRTDTQYF.

DNA of the CDR3: TGTGCCAGCATCACAGACAGTGGGACGGTTTCCCTCCACTTT. Its translation: CASITDSGTVSLHF. The chain uses TRBV2 and TRBJ1-6, with D perhaps matching TRBD1 (5 bases). Trimming pared 7 bases from V and 14 bases from J, leaving 21 bases between. Germline-derived CDR1 and CDR2 are SNHLY and FYNNEI. This CDR3 contains 14 residues.

The chain combines TRBV6-6 with TRBJ2-7; 10 bases match TRBD1. The germline CDR1 and CDR2 sequences are MNHNY and SVGAGI (reference sequence). V dropped 4 bases and J dropped 4; count of bases not matched to a gene: 4. The CDR3 contains 14 residues. CDR3 loop: CASSLRDRGYEQYF. CDR3 sequence (DNA): TGTGCCAGCAGTTTGAGGGACAGGGGTTACGAGCAGTACTTC.

Remarks on this clone: The sample carries other DNA sequences with the same CDR3. This chain uses TRBV9 with TRBJ1-3, with a possible D match to TRBD1 (5 bases). Germline lookup yields CDR1 SGDLS and CDR2 YYNGEE. Deletions cut 1 base from V and 7 bases from J, with 9 bases between. This CDR3 comprises 13 residues. The CDR3 DNA sequence: TGTGCCAGCAGCGTATCGGGGGGGAACACCATATATTTT. Translated, it gives CASSVSGGNTIYF. Looking up the rest from reference TRBV9 and TRBJ1-3 gives the full variable domain: DSGVTQTPKHLITATGQRVTLRCSPRSGDLSVYWYQQSLDQGLQFLIQYYNGEERAKGNILERFSAQQFPDLHSELNLSSLELGDSALYFCASSVSGGNTIYFGEGSWLTVV.

This chain links TRBV5-4 with TRBJ2-5, with D perhaps matching TRBD1 (6 bases). V lost 0 bases to trimming and J lost 0 bases, with 15 bases between them. In germline, CDR1 is SGHNT, CDR2 YYREEE (reference sequence). The CDR3 extends over 17 amino acids. This CDR3 is CASSLVGRTANQETQYF. DNA of the CDR3: TGTGCCAGCAGCTTGGTAGGTAGGACAGCCAACCAAGAGACCCAGTACTTC.

V is TRBV4-1 and J is TRBJ1-2, with D tentatively TRBD1 (6 bases). V was shortened by 5 bases and J by 4 bases, with 11 bases between the two germline ends. Germline V gives CDR1 MGHRA, CDR2 YSYEKL. The CDR3 loop spans 13 amino acids. The CDR3 protein is CASSSEQGYGYTF. The CDR3 nucleotides read TGCGCCAGCAGCTCCGAACAGGGCTATGGCTACACCTTC.

The chain links TRBV10-3 to TRBJ1-2, with D tentatively TRBD1 (5 bases). The CDR3 extends over 13 amino acids. V lost 7 bases to trimming and J lost 1 base, with 10 bases between them. Germline V gives CDR1 ENHRY, CDR2 SYGVKD. CDR3 in amino acids: CAINLGGNYGYTF. CDR3 sequence (DNA): TGTGCCATCAACCTGGGGGGTAACTATGGCTACACCTTC.

A word on this clone: The same CDR3 can be traced to other DNA sequences in this sample. The genes are TRBV5-1 and TRBJ1-5, with no clear D. CDR3 length: 13 residues. Germline V gene sequence: CDR1 SGHRS, CDR2 YFSETQ. Between the trimmed V and J ends, which lost 4 bases and 1 base, there was a span of 6 bases. The CDR3 nucleotides are TGCGCCAGCAGCCAGGACAGCAATCAGCCCCAGCATTTT. This codes for CASSQDSNQPQHF. The variable domain in full, with the rest retrieved from reference TRBV5-1 and TRBJ1-5, is KAGVTQTPRYLIKTRGQQVTLSCSPISGHRSVSWYQQTPGQGLQFLFEYFSETQRNKGNFPGRFSGRQFSNSRSEMNVSTLELGDSALYLCASSQDSNQPQHFGDGTRLSIL.

This sequence joins TRBV4-1 and TRBJ2-5, with 7 bases lining up with TRBD2. This CDR3 has 18 amino acids. Germline loops: CDR1 MGHRA, CDR2 YSYEKL. V was clipped by 6 bases and J by 5 bases; unmatched bases: 21. The CDR3 DNA reads TGCGCCAGCAGACCCCGCGCCCTCGGAGCGGGGCAGAAGGAGACCCAGTACTTC. Its translation: CASRPRALGAGQKETQYF.

The chain employs TRBV11-2 and TRBJ1-3; D is unresolved. Germline V gene data show CDR1 as SGHAT and CDR2 as FQNNGV. There are 15 residues in the CDR3. The V end was cut by 6 bases, the J end by 2 bases, with 14 bases between. The CDR3 DNA follows: TGTGCCAGCAGGCCCGGACTCTTCGCTGGAAACACCATATATTTT. Translated: CASRPGLFAGNTIYF.

This clone appeared once. Other DNA sequences within the sample encode an identical CDR3. The gene calls are TRBV5-4 and TRBJ2-7, with TRBD1 identical over 8 bases. The CDR3 has 15 residues. Germline CDR1 and CDR2: SGHNT and YYREEE (reference sequence). V trimming: 2 bases; J trimming: 1 base; junction bases outside the gene matches: 5. CDR3: CASSFGGTGSYEQYF. The CDR3 nucleotides read TGTGCCAGCAGCTTCGGTGGGACAGGATCCTACGAGCAGTACTTC. The variable domain in full, completed from reference TRBV5-4 and TRBJ2-7, reads ETGVTQSPTHLIKTRGQQVTLRCSSQSGHNTVSWYQQALGQGPQFIFQYYREEENGRGNFPPRFSGLQFPNYSSELNVNALELDDSALYLCASSFGGTGSYEQYFGPGTRLTVT.